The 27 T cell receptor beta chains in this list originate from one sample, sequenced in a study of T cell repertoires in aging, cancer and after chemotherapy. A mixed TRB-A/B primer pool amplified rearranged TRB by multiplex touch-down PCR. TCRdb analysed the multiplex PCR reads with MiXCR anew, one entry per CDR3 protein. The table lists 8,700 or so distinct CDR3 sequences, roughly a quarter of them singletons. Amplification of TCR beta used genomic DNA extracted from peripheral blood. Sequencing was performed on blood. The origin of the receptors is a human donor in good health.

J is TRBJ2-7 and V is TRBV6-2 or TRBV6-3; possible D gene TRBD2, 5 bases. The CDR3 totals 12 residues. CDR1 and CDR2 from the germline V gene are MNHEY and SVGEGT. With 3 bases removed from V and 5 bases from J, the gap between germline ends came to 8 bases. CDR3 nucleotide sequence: TGTGCCAGCAGTTATGGAGGAAACGAGCAGTACTTC. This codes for CASSYGGNEQYF.

CDR3 loop: CASSLLQTSTDTQYF. CDR3 sequence (DNA): TGTGCCAGCAGTTTGTTACAGACTAGCACAGATACGCAGTATTTT. This sequence joins TRBV28 and TRBJ2-3; no clear D. V was clipped by 3 bases and J by 0 bases, with 10 bases between them. From germline, CDR1 is MDHEN and CDR2 SYDVKM. The CDR3 contains 15 residues.

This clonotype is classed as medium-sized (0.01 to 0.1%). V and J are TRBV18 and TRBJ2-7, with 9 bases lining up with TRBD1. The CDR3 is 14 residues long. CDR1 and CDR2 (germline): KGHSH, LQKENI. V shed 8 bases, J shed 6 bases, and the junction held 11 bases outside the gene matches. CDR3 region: CASHSLQGAGEQYF. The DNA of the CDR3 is TGTGCCAGCCATTCCTTACAGGGGGCGGGCGAGCAGTACTTC.

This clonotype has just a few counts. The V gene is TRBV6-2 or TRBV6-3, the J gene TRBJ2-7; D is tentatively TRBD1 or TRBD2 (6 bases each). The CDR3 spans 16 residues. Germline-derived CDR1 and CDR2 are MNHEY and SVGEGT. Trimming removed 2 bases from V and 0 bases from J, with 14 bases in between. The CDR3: CASSYGRWGASYEQYF. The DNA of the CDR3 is TGTGCCAGCAGTTACGGGAGGTGGGGGGCCTCCTACGAGCAGTACTTC.

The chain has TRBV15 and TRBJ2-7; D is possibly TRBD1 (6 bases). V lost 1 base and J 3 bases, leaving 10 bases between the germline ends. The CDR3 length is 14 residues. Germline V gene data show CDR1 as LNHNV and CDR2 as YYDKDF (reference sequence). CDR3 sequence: CATSRGTVVYEQYF. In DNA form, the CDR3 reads TGTGCCACCAGCAGAGGGACAGTGGTCTACGAGCAGTACTTC.

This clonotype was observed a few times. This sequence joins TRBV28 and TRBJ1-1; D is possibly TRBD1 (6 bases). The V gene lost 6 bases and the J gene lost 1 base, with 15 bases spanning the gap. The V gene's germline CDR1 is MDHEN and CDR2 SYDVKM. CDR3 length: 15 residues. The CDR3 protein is CASSGGGVGNTEAFF. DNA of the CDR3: TGTGCCAGCAGCGGGGGGGGCGTAGGGAACACTGAAGCTTTCTTT.

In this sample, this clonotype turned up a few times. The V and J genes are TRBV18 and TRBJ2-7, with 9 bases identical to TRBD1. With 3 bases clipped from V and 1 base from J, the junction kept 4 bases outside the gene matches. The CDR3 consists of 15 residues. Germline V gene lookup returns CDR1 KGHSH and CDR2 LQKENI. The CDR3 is CASSPGTGLSYEQYF. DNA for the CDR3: TGTGCCAGCTCACCCGGGACAGGGCTTTCCTACGAGCAGTACTTC.

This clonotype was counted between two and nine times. CDR3 in DNA: TGTGCCACCGAGGGGCGTGAAGGGGACTGGGAGGAGACCCAGTACTTC. Translated: CATEGREGDWEETQYF. The chain employs TRBV10-3 and TRBJ2-5, with D perhaps matching TRBD2 (6 bases). The CDR3 is made up of 16 amino acids. Germline V gene sequence: CDR1 ENHRY, CDR2 SYGVKD. Trimming pared 10 bases from V and 5 bases from J, leaving 26 bases between.

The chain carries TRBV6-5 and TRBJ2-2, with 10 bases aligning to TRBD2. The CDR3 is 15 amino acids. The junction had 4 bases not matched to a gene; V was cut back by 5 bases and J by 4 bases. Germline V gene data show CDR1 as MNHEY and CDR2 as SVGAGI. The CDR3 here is CASSELAGRTGELFF. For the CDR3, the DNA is TGTGCCAGCAGTGAACTAGCGGGACGCACCGGGGAGCTGTTTTTT.

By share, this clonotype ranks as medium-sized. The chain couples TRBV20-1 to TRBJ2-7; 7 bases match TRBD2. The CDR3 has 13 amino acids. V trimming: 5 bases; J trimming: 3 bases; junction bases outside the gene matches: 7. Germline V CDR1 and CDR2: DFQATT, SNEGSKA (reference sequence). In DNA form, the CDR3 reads TGCAGTGCTCCCCGGGCTAGCGGCTACGAGCAGTACTTC. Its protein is CSAPRASGYEQYF.

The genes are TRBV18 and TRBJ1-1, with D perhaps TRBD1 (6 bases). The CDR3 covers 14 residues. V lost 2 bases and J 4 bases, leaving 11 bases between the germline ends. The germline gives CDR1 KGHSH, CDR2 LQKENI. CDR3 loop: CASSPSQGGTEAFF. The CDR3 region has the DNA TGTGCCAGCTCACCATCACAGGGAGGCACTGAAGCTTTCTTT. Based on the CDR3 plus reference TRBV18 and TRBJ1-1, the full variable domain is NAGVMQNPRHLVRRRGQEARLRCSPMKGHSHVYWYRQLPEEGLKFMVYLQKENIIDESGMPKERFSAEFPKEGPSILRIQQVVRGDSAAYFCASSPSQGGTEAFFGQGTRLTVV.

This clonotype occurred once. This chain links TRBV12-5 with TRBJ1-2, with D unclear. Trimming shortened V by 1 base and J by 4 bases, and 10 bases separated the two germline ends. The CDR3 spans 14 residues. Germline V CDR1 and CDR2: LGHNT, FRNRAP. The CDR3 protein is CASGLDRASYGYTF. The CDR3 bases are TGTGCTAGTGGTTTGGACCGGGCCTCCTATGGCTACACCTTC.

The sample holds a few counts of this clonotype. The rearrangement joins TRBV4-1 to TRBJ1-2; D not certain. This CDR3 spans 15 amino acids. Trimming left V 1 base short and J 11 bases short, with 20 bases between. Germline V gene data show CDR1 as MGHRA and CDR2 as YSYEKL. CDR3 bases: TGCGCCAGCAGCCAAGTAATAACAGTAGCCCAACCTTACACCTTC. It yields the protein CASSQVITVAQPYTF.

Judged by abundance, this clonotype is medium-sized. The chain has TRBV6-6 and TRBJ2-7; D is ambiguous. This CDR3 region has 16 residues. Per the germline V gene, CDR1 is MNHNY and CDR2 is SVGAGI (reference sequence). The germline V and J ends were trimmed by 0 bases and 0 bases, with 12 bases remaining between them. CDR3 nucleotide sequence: TGTGCCAGCAGTTACTCGAATCCAGCGCCCTCCTACGAGCAGTACTTC. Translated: CASSYSNPAPSYEQYF.

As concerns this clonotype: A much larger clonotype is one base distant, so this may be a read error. The CDR3 reads CSSGTGDWNEQFF. The CDR3 bases are TGCAGCTCTGGGACAGGGGATTGGAATGAGCAGTTCTTC. This chain uses TRBV29-1 with TRBJ2-1; TRBD1 matches 10 bases. Germline V gene sequence: CDR1 SQVTM, CDR2 ANQGSEA. V lost 8 bases and J lost 7; bases outside the gene matches: 8. This CDR3 spans 13 amino acids.

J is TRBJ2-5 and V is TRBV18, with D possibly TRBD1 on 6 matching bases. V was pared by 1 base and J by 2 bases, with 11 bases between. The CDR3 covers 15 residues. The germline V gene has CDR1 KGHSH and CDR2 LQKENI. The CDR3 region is CASSPRDRHQETQYF. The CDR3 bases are TGTGCCAGCTCACCACGAGACAGGCATCAAGAGACCCAGTACTTC.

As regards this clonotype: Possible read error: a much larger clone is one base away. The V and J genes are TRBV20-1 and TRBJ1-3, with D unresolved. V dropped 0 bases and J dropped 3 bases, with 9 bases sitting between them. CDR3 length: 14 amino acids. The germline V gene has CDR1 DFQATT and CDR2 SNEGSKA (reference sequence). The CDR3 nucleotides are TGCAGTGCTAGAGACTGTGTCTTTGGAAACACCATATATTTT. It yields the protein CSARDCVFGNTIYF.

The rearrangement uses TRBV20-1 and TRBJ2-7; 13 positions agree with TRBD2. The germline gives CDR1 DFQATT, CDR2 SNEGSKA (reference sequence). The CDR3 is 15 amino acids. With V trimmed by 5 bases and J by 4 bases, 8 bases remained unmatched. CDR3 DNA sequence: TGCAGTGCTCCCACTCCGGGACTAGCGGGATACGAGCAGTACTTC. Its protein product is CSAPTPGLAGYEQYF.

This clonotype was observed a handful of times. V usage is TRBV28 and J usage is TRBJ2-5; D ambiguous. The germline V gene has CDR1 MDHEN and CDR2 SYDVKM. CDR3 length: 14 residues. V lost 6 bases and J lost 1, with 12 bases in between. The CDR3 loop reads CASRSRALQETQYF. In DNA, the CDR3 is TGTGCCAGCAGGAGTAGAGCTCTCCAAGAGACCCAGTACTTC.

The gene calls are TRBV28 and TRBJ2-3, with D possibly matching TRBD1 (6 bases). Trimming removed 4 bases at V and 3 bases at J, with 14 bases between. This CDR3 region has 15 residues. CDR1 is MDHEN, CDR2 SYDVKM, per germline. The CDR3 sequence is CASSSPTGWTDTQYF. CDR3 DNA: TGTGCCAGCAGTTCGCCCACAGGGTGGACAGATACGCAGTATTTT.

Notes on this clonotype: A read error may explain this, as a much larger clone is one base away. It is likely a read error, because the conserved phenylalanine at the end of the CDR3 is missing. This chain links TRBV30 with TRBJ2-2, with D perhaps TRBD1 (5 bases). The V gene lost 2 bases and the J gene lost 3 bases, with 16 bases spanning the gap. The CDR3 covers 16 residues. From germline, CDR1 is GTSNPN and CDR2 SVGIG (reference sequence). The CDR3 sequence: CAWSLSKTVHTGELFL. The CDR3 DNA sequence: TGTGCCTGGAGTCTATCGAAGACAGTACACACCGGGGAGCTGTTTTTG.

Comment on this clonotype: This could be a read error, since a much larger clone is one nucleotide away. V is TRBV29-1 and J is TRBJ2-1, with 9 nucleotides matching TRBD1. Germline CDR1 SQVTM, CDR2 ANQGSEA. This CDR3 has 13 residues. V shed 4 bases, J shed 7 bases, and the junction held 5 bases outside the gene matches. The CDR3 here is CSVGTGDWNEQFF. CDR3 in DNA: TGCAGCGTTGGGACAGGGGATTGGAATGAGCAGTTCTTC.

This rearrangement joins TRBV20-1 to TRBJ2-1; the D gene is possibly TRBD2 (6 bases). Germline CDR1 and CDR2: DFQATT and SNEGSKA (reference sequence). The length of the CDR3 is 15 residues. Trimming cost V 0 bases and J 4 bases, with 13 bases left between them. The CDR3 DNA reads TGCAGTGCTAGAGATCTGGCGGAGGGGTACAATGAGCAGTTCTTC. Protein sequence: CSARDLAEGYNEQFF.

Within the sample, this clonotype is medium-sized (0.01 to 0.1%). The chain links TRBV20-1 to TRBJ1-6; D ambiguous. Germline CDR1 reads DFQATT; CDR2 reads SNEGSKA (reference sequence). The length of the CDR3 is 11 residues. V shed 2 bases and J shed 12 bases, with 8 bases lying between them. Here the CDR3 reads CSARSGGPLHF. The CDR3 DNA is TGCAGTGCTAGAAGTGGTGGACCCCTCCACTTT.

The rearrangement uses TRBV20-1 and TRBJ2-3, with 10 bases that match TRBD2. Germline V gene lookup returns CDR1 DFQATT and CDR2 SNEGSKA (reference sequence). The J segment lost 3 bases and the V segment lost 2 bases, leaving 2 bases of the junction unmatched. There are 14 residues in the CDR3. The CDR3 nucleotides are TGCAGTGCTAGAATAGCGGGAGGAACAGATACGCAGTATTTT. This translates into CSARIAGGTDTQYF.

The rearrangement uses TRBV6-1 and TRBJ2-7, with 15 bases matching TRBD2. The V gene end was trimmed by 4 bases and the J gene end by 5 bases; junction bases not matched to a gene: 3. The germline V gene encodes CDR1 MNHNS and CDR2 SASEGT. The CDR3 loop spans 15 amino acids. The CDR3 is CASSAGLAGGDEQYF. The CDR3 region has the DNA TGTGCCAGCAGTGCGGGACTAGCGGGAGGAGACGAGCAGTACTTC.

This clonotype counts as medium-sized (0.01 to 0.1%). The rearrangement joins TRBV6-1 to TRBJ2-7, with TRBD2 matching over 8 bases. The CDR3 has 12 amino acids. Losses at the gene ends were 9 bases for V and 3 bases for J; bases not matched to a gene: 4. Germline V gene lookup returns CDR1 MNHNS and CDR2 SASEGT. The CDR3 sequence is CARGSGSYEQYF. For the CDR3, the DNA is TGTGCCAGGGGGAGCGGGAGCTACGAGCAGTACTTC.